This T cell receptor (beta chain) was found in a study of cytomegalovirus exposure and HLA in healthy donors (TCRdb year 2017). Some background on the complete study: An earlier analysis of approximately 640 of the donors reported approximately 270 Gb of sequence data and 100 million to 130 million unique TCR beta sequences from about 200 million T cells. An early release that covered more than 550 HLA-typed donors contained approximately 320 gigabases of sequencing data and some 87 million unique TCR sequences. The genetic ancestry cluster associated with self-reported Caucasian donors included roughly four fifths of the roughly 400 genotyped donors. The study aimed to test whether signatures of past pathogen exposure could be identified by cataloging public T cell receptors. The T cell repertoires of 550 to 850 subjects were profiled by immunosequencing and related to cytomegalovirus serostatus. A separate validation cohort of roughly 120 different subjects was used in addition to the roughly 670-subject first cohort. High-throughput TCR immunosequencing, statistical association of individual TCRs with disease status, and machine learning were combined to predict cytomegalovirus infection status. A later analysis re-examined previously published TCR beta repertoires from hundreds of donors and added high-resolution HLA genotyping to investigate patterns of TCR occurrence. In the later analysis, no new phenotypic data were used to find candidate immune exposures; instead, reliance was placed on TCR beta sequences and their occurrence across donors. To decide whether each TCR beta V gene segment behaved as functional or pseudogenic, an earlier analysis of some 540 of the donors relied on high-throughput TCR beta sequencing. Alongside the repertoire data, information on donor age, sex, ethnicity and CMV serostatus was compiled. A later genetic analysis took genome-wide SNP genotypes for about 55% of the roughly 700 donors and used that subset as a discovery cohort. Every discovery cohort repertoire had been produced on one sequencing platform. Both class I and class II loci were covered by HLA typing, at four-digit resolution. The number of typed donors differed by locus: about 620-640 for A, B, C, DRB1 and DQB1; some 500 for DQA1; approximately 610 for DPA1; and roughly 470 for DPB1. Four to six DR-DQ haplotypes were handled as single units for association and clustering, since linkage in the cohort was strong. On average, over 200,000 unique TCR beta nucleotide sequences were sequenced per donor among more than 350 genotyped donors of the cohort, with roughly 18% of those sequences being non-productive.

The cohort was made up of approximately 670 healthy bone marrow donors. All cohort members were sampled while nominally healthy, although unrecorded immune exposures were likely present. The donor tested CMV seropositive, placing the donor among the approximately 290 seropositive members of the cohort. A peripheral blood sample was provided by each donor, and peripheral blood mononuclear cells were used for TCR beta sequencing. The Qiagen DNeasy Blood Extraction Kit was used to extract genomic DNA from the blood cell samples. The paper as a whole reports these results and caveats: In an earlier analysis of roughly 560 of the donors, most TCR beta V segments were observed in productive rearrangements about 87% or about 30% of the time, broadly matching IMGT annotations. Around 16 rarely observed V segments, including chromosome 9 orphons, were excluded from the earlier analysis of a few hundred of the donors because counts were too low. A further reported finding was that TCR beta sequences accurately predicted the HLA-A and HLA-B alleles for most subjects in the first cohort. V-gene and J-gene trimming of TCR beta chains was associated with a missense DCLRE1C variant in a later genetic analysis, and the association was replicated in an independent cohort. It was suggested by the authors that the approach could potentially be generalized to other disease states and immunological phenotypes. In a later analysis, HLA-associated TCR beta chains were found to be more clonally expanded and to have lower generation probabilities than equally common non-associated chains. Only TCR beta chains were sequenced in this cohort, and the absence of alpha or paired-chain data limited detectable features. In a later analysis, TCR association rates were found to vary across HLA loci, with the most associated TCRs seen for DRB1 alleles and the fewest for HLA-C alleles. At a false discovery rate of 0.05, a later analysis linked some 17,000 TCR beta sequences to specific HLA alleles. A few of the identified cytomegalovirus-associated TCR beta chains were confirmed in vitro to be specific for cytomegalovirus antigens. Most CMV-associated TCR beta chains appeared to be HLA-restricted in a later analysis, and the HLA associations seemed to be driven largely by CMV exposure. The only immune exposure information available for the cohort was CMV serostatus. The classifier was reported to diagnose cytomegalovirus status with high specificity and sensitivity in both the original cohort and the validation cohort. HLA typing was unavailable for some donors at each locus, so association tests used only the typed subset. Compared with the approximately 710-donor mean, donors in an Asian-associated ancestry cluster had fewer N-insertions in productive TCRs, according to a later genetic analysis. Assigning TCR associations to individual alleles was difficult when HLA alleles, especially DR and DQ, strongly co-occurred. A group of highly shared sequence variants was considered likely to be a technical artifact of the sequencing pipeline. The study gave a list of under 200 TCR beta chains associated with cytomegalovirus. Most TCR sequences were seen in very few donors, while some public TCRs were found in many individuals. Linkage disequilibrium might explain the correlated functional status among segregating V segments, but an unknown experimental factor could not be ruled out. Several of the top co-occurrence clusters appeared to be linked to parvovirus B19, influenza, CMV and Epstein-Barr virus, according to a later analysis. Sequencing depth was assumed to be roughly uniform across donors in the presence/absence analyses, though that assumption may not hold.

The method was the immunoSEQ multiplex PCR assay. For the multiplex PCR, a mixture combining 60 forward primers for TCR Vbeta segments and 13 reverse primers for TCR Jbeta segments was used. Amplification of the CDR3 region of rearranged TCR beta genes was performed with a multiplex PCR assay on genomic DNA. Amplified TCR beta libraries were sequenced as 87-base-pair reads on the Illumina HiSeq System. The original pipeline was this. A later analysis counted about 80 million unique TCR beta chains across the 550 to 700 repertoires, and some 11 million of these chains were shared by at least two donors. To remove PCR and sequencing errors, raw reads were error-corrected and collapsed into unique sequences using a nearest-neighbor algorithm that merged closely related sequences. To assign V, D and J gene segments, CDR3 sequences were aligned to IMGT reference sequences. For a sequence to be retained, a match of at least six nucleotides to both a V gene segment and a J gene segment was required. Rearrangements were called productive when the CDR3 lacked stop codons and stayed in frame with V and J; all others were non-productive. CDR3 was defined according to IMGT convention as the region running from the second conserved V-encoded cysteine to the conserved J-encoded phenylalanine. The earlier analysis of about 560 of the donors excluded any sequence lacking an unambiguous match to a single V gene segment. In an earlier analysis of approximately 610 of the donors, V segments were called functional above 56.7% productive rearrangements and were called segregating when the between-donor standard deviation exceeded 5%. To diagnose cytomegalovirus status from the catalog of TCR beta chain sequences, a statistical classification framework was built. V and J gene assignment, in a later analysis, came from comparing TCR nucleotide sequences with IMGT/GENE-DB human TR gene sequences. Using the TCRdist pipeline, a later analysis assigned CDR3 sequences along with most-parsimonious VDJ recombination scenarios. A later analysis defined each TCR beta chain by its CDR3 amino acid sequence plus V-gene family, and excluded reads lacking a unique V-gene family. As a way to deal with suspected cross-contamination and a sequencing artifact, a later analysis dropped under 600 nucleotide sequences that were highly shared and had low generation probability. In a later analysis, a clonal expansion index was calculated for each public chain from normalized within-repertoire ranks of inferred template counts. In a later analysis, generation probabilities were computed with a VDJ recombination model fitted to out-of-frame rearrangements, and the resulting probabilities were checked against IGoR. In a later analysis, TCR-TCR, TCR-HLA and TCR-CMV co-occurrence was scored with hypergeometric tests, and a repertoire-size bias correction was applied to TCR pairs. False discovery rates were estimated in a later analysis by permuting HLA or CMV assignments 20 times. A later analysis grouped co-occurring TCRs with DBSCAN, adding TCRdist sequence similarity when clustering within HLA-allele-positive subsets. For co-occurrence clustering, repertoires with fewer than 30,000 or more than 120,000 public chains were excluded, along with 4 to 6 repertoires with anomalous nucleotide sharing. The source is immuneACCESS, and TCRdb retained only in-frame sequences with V and J called. Part of the clones is not carried over; for the studies checked, unresolved V genes explain less than half of this, and the remainder is unexplained. The V and J calls and clone size come from that table; D and trimming were worked out from the DNA. Present in this sample are 110,000 or so clones, over 65% of which were seen just once. The ten most abundant clones make up about 7.5% of the sample.

As for this clone: This clone's antigen is unknown. The record has no base qualities; no much larger clone is one base away.

The source of this sequence is a man aged 35 to 55 in good health and CMV-seropositive. The sequenced sample consisted of PBMCs.

The nucleotides are TGCGCCAGCAGCCGACGACAGGGATCTGATCAGCCCCAGCATTTT. It translates to CASSRRQGSDQPQHF. Recombination connected TRBV4-1 to TRBJ1-5; 7 nucleotides in the junction match TRBD1. Trimmed from V: 4 bases; trimmed from J: 5 bases; junction bases lacking a gene match: 8. CDR1 and CDR2 are drawn from the germline V gene: MGHRA, YSYEKL. Reading from cysteine to phenylalanine, the CDR3 counts 15 amino acids. Just CDR3 DNA is preserved here, 45 bases in frame from base 1.